Here is one TCR beta chain with its context. What it binds is not known. The repertoire was sequenced with immunoSEQ multiplex PCR; TCRdb's copy has only in-frame clones and lacks some. This sample has 25,000 to 35,000 clones, with about 85% found just once. Trimming took off 6 bases at V and 7 bases at J, with 12 bases between the two ends. The V gene's germline CDR1 is DFQATT and CDR2 SNEGSKA (reference sequence). The CDR3 runs 11 residues. This sample is drawn from a study of PD-1 blockade in classical Hodgkin lymphoma. Overall study findings and caveats: Nivolumab initiated under 1 year post-ASCT led to patient exclusion.

Patients all relapsed after autologous stem cell transplantation, and there was variation in brentuximab vedotin exposure. CD4+ T cells were purified from thawed PBMCs by magnetic negative selection. The sequencing here drew on CD4+ T cells from blood, taken at baseline. The rearrangement uses TRBV20-1 and TRBJ2-5; D is unresolved. The origin of this receptor is a human donor with classical Hodgkin lymphoma. CDR3 protein: CSADRAGTQYF. The CDR3 DNA sequence: TGCAGTGCCGACCGCGCCGGGACCCAGTACTTC.